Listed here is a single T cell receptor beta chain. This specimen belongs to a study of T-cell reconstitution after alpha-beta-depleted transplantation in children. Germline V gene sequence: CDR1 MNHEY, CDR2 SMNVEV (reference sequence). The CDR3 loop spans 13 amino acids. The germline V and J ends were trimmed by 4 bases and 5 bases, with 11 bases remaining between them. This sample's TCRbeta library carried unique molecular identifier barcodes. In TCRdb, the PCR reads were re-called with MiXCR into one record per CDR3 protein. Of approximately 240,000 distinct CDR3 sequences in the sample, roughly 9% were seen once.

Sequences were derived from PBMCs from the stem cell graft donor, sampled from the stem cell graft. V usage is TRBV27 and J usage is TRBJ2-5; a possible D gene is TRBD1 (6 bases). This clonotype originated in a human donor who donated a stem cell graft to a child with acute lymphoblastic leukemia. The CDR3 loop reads CASSSQGWETQYF. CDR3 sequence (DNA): TGTGCCAGCAGTTCACAGGGCTGGGAGACCCAGTACTTC.